The clone carrying this T cell receptor (beta chain) has ten or more counts. The V end was cut by 4 bases, the J end by 0 bases, with 12 bases between. Germline lookup yields CDR1 DFQATT and CDR2 SNEGSKA (reference sequence). This CDR3 has 14 residues. Time point meaning: longitudinal time-point 1 (baseline). It was from 2 million PBMCs stored at -80 C that the unsorted libraries were obtained. The data were taken from a study of neurological immune-mediated disorders. The cDNA was synthesized by means of template-switch 5'RACE, which was carried out with 10-nucleotide random UMIs. One entry per CDR3 protein results from TCRdb running MiXCR on the 5' RACE reads. The profile shows around 37,000 distinct CDR3 sequences, under 4% of them singletons.

Sequencing was done on a sample of PBMCs. The source of this sequence is a woman aged 55-69 years with multiple sclerosis. J is TRBJ2-5 and V is TRBV20-1, with D perhaps TRBD1 (6 bases). The CDR3 reads CSAIVQGNQETQYF. The CDR3 DNA sequence: TGCAGTGCTATAGTACAGGGAAACCAAGAGACCCAGTACTTC.